The rows below give T cell receptor beta chains drawn from one sample of a study of T cells and copy number aberrations in small-cell lung cancer. The assay was immunoSEQ multiplex PCR, and TCRdb's table has in-frame clones only and misses some. The sample records around 530 clones, more than 85% being singletons. The specimen sequenced was tumor tissue. These receptors were collected from a man aged 55 to 70 with small cell lung cancer. The CDR3 runs from the conserved cysteine through the conserved F or W. D genes are given only for firm matches. Some rows have no size entry. The others give once, few or many, or a class for an expanded clone.

>NA|TRBJ1-4|NA|TRBV7-8
TGTGCCAGCAGCCCCAATACTGGGAGGGAAAAACTGTTTTTT
CASSPNTGREKLFF
>TRBD2|TRBJ2-1|NA|TRBV4-2
TGTGCCAGCAGCCAAGGCCAGCGGGGGGCGGATTTCTATAATGAGCAGTTCTTC
CASSQGQRGADFYNEQFF
>NA|TRBJ2-4|NA|TRBV5-8
TGTGCCAGCAGCATGGGGGGATCAAACATTCAGTACTTC
CASSMGGSNIQYF
>NA|TRBJ1-2|NA|TRBV30
TGTGCCTGGAACAGGGTCTATGGCTACACCTTC
CAWNRVYGYTF
>TRBD1|TRBJ2-1|once|TRBV29-1
TGCAGCGCCCCTGTCGAGGGGGCTACCTACAATGAGCAGTTCTTC
CSAPVEGATYNEQFF
>NA|TRBJ2-7|NA|TRBV2
TGTGCCAGTGTGGAAGGGGGGGCCTACGAGCAGTACTTC
CASVEGGAYEQYF
>NA|TRBJ1-6|once|TRBV5-1
TGCGCCAGCAGCCTGCTGACCCGGGGCTATAATTCACCCCTCCACTTT
CASSLLTRGYNSPLHF
>NA|TRBJ1-5|NA|TRBV7-8
TGTGCCAGCAGCTTAGCGGAGGTCAATCAGCCCCAGCATTTT
CASSLAEVNQPQHF
>NA|TRBJ1-1|once|TRBV10-1
TGCGCCAGCAGTGAGCCGGGGGGCACTGAAGCTTTCTTT
CASSEPGGTEAFF
>TRBD1|TRBJ1-1|NA|TRBV7-9
TGTGCCAGCAGCCTAGGACAGGGGGCTCAGGGCACTGAAGCTTTCTTT
CASSLGQGAQGTEAFF
>NA|TRBJ1-4|NA|TRBV11-3
TGTGCCAGCAGCTTAACCAGTGGCGATGAAAAACTGTTTTTT
CASSLTSGDEKLFF
>NA|TRBJ1-3|NA|TRBV6-1
TGTGCCAGCAGTGAAGTGGGGAGCGGCGGTTCGGGAAACACCATATATTTT
CASSEVGSGGSGNTIYF
>NA|TRBJ1-5|NA|TRBV27
TGTGCCAGCAGTTTTGGAGGTAGCAATCAGCCCCAGCATTTT
CASSFGGSNQPQHF
>NA|TRBJ2-5|NA|TRBV18
TGTGCCAGCTCACGACTGCAAGAGACCCAGTACTTC
CASSRLQETQYF
>NA|TRBJ2-2|NA|TRBV4-1
TGCGCCAGCAGCCAGGGACGGGCCGGGGAGCTGTTTTTT
CASSQGRAGELFF
>TRBD2|TRBJ2-7|NA|TRBV5-6
TGTGCCAGCAGCCGTCAGGATGGATTAGCGGGGGCCTACTACGAGCAGTACTTC
CASSRQDGLAGAYYEQYF
>NA|TRBJ2-1|NA|TRBV9
TGTGCCAGCAGCGTCCGGGGAGGCGAGCAGTTCTTC
CASSVRGGEQFF
>NA|TRBJ2-3|NA|TRBV27
TGTGCCAGCAGCGTTCGGGGGGCTGGCACAGATACGCAGTATTTT
CASSVRGAGTDTQYF
>TRBD2|TRBJ2-7|NA|TRBV9
TGTGCCAGCAGCGGCCGGACTAGCGGGGGACTTTACGAGCAGTACTTC
CASSGRTSGGLYEQYF
>TRBD1|TRBJ2-5|NA|TRBV9
TGTGCCAGCAACGAAGGAGAGGGGGCTGTCGGGACCCAGTACTTC
CASNEGEGAVGTQYF
>NA|TRBJ2-2|NA|TRBV7-2
TGTGCCAGCAGCTTAAGACCCCCGGAGCGCGCCGGGGAGCTGTTTTTT
CASSLRPPERAGELFF
>TRBD1|TRBJ2-3|NA|TRBV6-8
TGTGCCAGCAGTTACCCCCCGGACAGGGTTTGGGACATGCTTACTAGCACAGATACGCAGTATTTT
CASSYPPDRVWDMLTSTDTQYF
>TRBD1|TRBJ1-3|NA|TRBV7-8
TGTGCCAGCAGCTCCCGACAGGGAGGGTCTGGAAACACCATATATTTT
CASSSRQGGSGNTIYF
>TRBD1|TRBJ2-2|once|TRBV5-1
TGCGCCAGCAGCTTGTCAGGTCAGGGGGCGCACACCGGGGAGCTGTTTTTT
CASSLSGQGAHTGELFF